This T cell receptor (beta chain) stems from a study of cytomegalovirus exposure and HLA in healthy donors. Findings and limits, study-wide: The study put roughly 160 TCR beta chains on its list as cytomegalovirus-associated. The authors judged a highly shared variant cluster likely a sequencing artifact.

The PCR contained 60 Vbeta and 13 Jbeta primers. Generated by immunoSEQ multiplex PCR, the TCRdb table keeps only in-frame clones and is missing some. The sample lists about 160,000 clones; approximately 88% were seen once. Germline-derived CDR1 and CDR2 are SGHNT and YYREEE (reference sequence). Trimming took off 0 bases at V and 0 bases at J, with 15 bases between the two ends. CDR3 size: 17 residues. As for this clone: What it recognizes is unknown.

The sequence came from a woman aged 18-29 years in good health and CMV-seronegative. The specimen sequenced was PBMCs. The chain combines TRBV5-4 with TRBJ1-1; D is ambiguous. The CDR3 spells CASSLGLGVSMNTEAFF. DNA of the CDR3: TGTGCCAGCAGCTTGGGTTTGGGAGTCTCCATGAACACTGAAGCTTTCTTT.